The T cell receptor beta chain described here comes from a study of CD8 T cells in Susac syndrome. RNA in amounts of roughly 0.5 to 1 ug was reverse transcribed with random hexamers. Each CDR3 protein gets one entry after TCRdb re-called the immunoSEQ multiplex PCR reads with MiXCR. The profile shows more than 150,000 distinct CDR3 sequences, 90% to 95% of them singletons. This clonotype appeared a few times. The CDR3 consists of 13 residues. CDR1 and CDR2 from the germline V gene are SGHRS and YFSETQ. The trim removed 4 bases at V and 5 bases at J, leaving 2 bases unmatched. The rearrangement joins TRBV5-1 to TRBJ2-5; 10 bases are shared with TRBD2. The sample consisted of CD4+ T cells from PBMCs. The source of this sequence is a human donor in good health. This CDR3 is CASSRLAGETQYF. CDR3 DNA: TGCGCCAGCAGCCGACTAGCGGGTGAGACCCAGTACTTC.